A single sample gave rise to the 9 T cell receptor beta chains below, sequenced in a study of blood T cell repertoires in COVID-19. Assay used: immunoSEQ multiplex PCR; TCRdb lists only in-frame clones, some missing. The data contain about 200,000 clones, approximately 84% of them singletons. Sequencing used peripheral blood. The receptor set was obtained from a woman older than 75 with COVID-19, enrolled during active disease.

This CDR3 reads CASSVDRNREKLFF. DNA for the CDR3: TGTGCCAGCAGCGTCGACAGAAACAGGGAAAAACTGTTTTTT. The rearrangement joins TRBV11-2 to TRBJ1-4; D might be TRBD1 (5 bases). CDR1 and CDR2 from the germline V gene are SGHAT and FQNNGV. CDR3 length equals 14 residues. The V and J ends lost 5 bases and 8 bases respectively, with 15 bases between them.

This clone was observed once. The CDR3 DNA reads as TGTGCCAGCAGCTTAGAAGGGCAGGGGAATGAAAAACTGTTTTTT. Residues: CASSLEGQGNEKLFF. V is TRBV7-9 and J is TRBJ1-4, with a possible D match to TRBD1 (6 bases). CDR3 length: 15 amino acids. The V end was cut by 1 base, the J end by 5 bases, with 11 bases between. Germline values: CDR1 SEHNR, CDR2 FQNEAQ (reference sequence).

V is TRBV29-1 and J is TRBJ1-5; 9 bases fit TRBD1. The germline CDR1 and CDR2 sequences are SQVTM and ANQGSEA. CDR3 size: 14 residues. The V and J ends lost 6 bases and 4 bases, in that order; junction bases with no gene match: 7. CDR3 DNA sequence: TGCAGCGTGGCCTCCGGGACAGGGAATCAGCCCCAGCATTTT. Translating gives CSVASGTGNQPQHF.

The chain has TRBV5-1 and TRBJ2-7, with D possibly TRBD1 on 7 matching bases. The CDR3 runs to 14 residues. V dropped 5 bases and J dropped 3 bases, with 15 bases sitting between them. Per germline, CDR1 SGHRS and CDR2 YFSETQ. Here the CDR3 reads CASRNYRGGYEQYF. DNA for the CDR3: TGCGCCAGCAGAAACTACAGGGGAGGCTACGAGCAGTACTTC.

This clone was picked up one time. The rearrangement links TRBV5-4 to TRBJ2-3; the match to TRBD2 covers 15 bases. CDR3 length: 16 amino acids. The germline V gene has CDR1 SGHNT and CDR2 YYREEE (reference sequence). The ends lost 0 bases at V and 10 bases at J; junction bases unmatched: 6. The CDR3 nucleotides read TGTGCCAGCAGCTTGGGTGGGGGACTAGCGGGAGGTGCGCAGTATTTT. This translates into CASSLGGGLAGGAQYF.

The gene calls are TRBV6-5 and TRBJ1-6; possible D gene TRBD1, 6 bases. The CDR3 runs 14 residues. V was pared by 8 bases and J by 7 bases, with 15 bases between. The germline gives CDR1 MNHEY, CDR2 SVGAGI. CDR3 nucleotides: TGTGCCAGCGGAGCGGAAGGGACAAATTCACCCCTCCACTTT. This encodes CASGAEGTNSPLHF.

The genes are TRBV5-1 and TRBJ1-2; D might be TRBD1 (5 bases). The CDR3 has 14 residues. V was shortened by 4 bases and J by 0 bases, with 10 bases between the two germline ends. Germline CDR1 reads SGHRS; CDR2 reads YFSETQ. This CDR3 is CASSPRASNYGYTF. CDR3 sequence (DNA): TGCGCCAGCAGCCCCAGGGCCTCTAACTATGGCTACACCTTC.

V is TRBV10-1 and J is TRBJ2-1, with D uncertain. Looked up from germline, CDR1 is WNHNN and CDR2 is SYGVQD (reference sequence). V lost 3 bases and J lost 7, with 4 bases in between. The CDR3 extends over 11 amino acids. The CDR3 DNA reads TGCGCCAGCAGTGACGGGAATGAGCAGTTCTTC. Its protein product is CASSDGNEQFF.

With respect to this clone: Sequence at one end of the junction differs from germline and may be a read error. The chain employs TRBV7-7 and TRBJ2-2; D is uncertain. Germline V gene lookup returns CDR1 SSHAT and CDR2 FNYEAQ (reference sequence). The CDR3 loop spans 11 amino acids. CDR3 DNA: TGTGCTAGCAGCGCGCGGGGGGAGCTGTTTTTT. Translation gives CASSARGELFF. The variable domain in full, with the rest retrieved from reference TRBV7-7 and TRBJ2-2, is GAGVSQSPRYKVTKRGQDVTLRCDPISSHATLYWYQQALGQGPEFLTYFNYEAQPDKSGLPSDRFSAERPEGSISTLTIQRTEQRDSAMYRCASSARGELFFGEGSRLTVL.